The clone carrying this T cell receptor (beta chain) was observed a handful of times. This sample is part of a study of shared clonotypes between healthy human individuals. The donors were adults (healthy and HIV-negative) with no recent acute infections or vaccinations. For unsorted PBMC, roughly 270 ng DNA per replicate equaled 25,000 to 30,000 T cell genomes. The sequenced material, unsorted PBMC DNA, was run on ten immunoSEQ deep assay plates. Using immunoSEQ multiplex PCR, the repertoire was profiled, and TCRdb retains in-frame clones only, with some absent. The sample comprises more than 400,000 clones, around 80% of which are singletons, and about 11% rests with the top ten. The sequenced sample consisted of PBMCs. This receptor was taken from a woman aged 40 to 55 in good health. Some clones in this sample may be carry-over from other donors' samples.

CDR3: CASSRDTEAFF. DNA of the CDR3: TGTGCCAGCAGCCGGGACACTGAAGCTTTCTTT. The chain links TRBV7-8 to TRBJ1-1; D is uncertain. The CDR3 totals 11 residues. Germline V lookup: CDR1 SGHVS, CDR2 FQNEAQ. V was pared by 5 bases and J by 3 bases, with 4 bases between.